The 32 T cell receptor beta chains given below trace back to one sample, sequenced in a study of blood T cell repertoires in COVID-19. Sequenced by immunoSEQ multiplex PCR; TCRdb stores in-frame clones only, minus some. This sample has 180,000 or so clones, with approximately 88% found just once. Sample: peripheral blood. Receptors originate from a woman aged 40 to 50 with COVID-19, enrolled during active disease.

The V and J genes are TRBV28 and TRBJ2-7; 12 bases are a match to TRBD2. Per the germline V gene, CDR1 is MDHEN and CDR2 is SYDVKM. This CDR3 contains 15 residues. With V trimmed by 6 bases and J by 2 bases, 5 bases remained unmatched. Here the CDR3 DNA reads TGTGCCAGCAGGGCCCTAGCGGGAGGGACCTACGAGCAGTACTTC. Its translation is CASRALAGGTYEQYF.

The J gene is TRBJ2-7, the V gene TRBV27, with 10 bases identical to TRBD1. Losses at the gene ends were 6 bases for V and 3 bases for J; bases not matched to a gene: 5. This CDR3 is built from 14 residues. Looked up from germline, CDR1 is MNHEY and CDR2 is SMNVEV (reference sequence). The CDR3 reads CASRDRTGGYEQYF. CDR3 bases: TGTGCCAGCAGGGACCGGACAGGGGGCTACGAGCAGTACTTC.

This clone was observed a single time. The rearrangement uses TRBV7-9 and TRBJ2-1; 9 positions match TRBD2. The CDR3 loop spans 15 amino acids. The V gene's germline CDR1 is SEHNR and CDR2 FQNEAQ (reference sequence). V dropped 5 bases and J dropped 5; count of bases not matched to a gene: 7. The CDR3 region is CASSTRTSANNEQFF. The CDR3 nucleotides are TGTGCCAGCAGCACACGGACTAGCGCTAACAATGAGCAGTTCTTC. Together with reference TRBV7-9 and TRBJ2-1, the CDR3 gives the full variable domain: DTGVSQNPRHKITKRGQNVTFRCDPISEHNRLYWYRQTLGQGPEFLTYFQNEAQLEKSRLLSDRFSAERPKGSFSTLEIQRTEQGDSAMYLCASSTRTSANNEQFFGPGTRLTVL.

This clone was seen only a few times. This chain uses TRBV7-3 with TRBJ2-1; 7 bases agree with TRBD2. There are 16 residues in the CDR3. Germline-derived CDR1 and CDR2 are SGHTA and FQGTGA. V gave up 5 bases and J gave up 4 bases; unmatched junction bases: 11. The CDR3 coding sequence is TGTGCCAGCAGCCATGAGGGGAGGGCCCAATACAATGAGCAGTTCTTC. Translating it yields CASSHEGRAQYNEQFF. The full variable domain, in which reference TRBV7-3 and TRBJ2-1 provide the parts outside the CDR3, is GAGVSQTPSNKVTEKGKYVELRCDPISGHTALYWYRQSLGQGPEFLIYFQGTGAADDSGLPNDRFFAVRPEGSVSTLKIQRTERGDSAVYLCASSHEGRAQYNEQFFGPGTRLTVL.

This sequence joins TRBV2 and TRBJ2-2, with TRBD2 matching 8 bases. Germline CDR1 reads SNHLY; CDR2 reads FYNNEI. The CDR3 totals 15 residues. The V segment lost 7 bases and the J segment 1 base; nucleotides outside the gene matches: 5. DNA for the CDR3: TGTGCCAGCATCCTTAGCGGGGTGAACACCGGGGAGCTGTTTTTT. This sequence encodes CASILSGVNTGELFF. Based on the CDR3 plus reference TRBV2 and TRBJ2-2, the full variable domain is EPEVTQTPSHQVTQMGQEVILRCVPISNHLYFYWYRQILGQKVEFLVSFYNNEISEKSEIFDDQFSVERPDGSNFTLKIRSTKLEDSAMYFCASILSGVNTGELFFGEGSRLTVL.

The CDR3 sequence: CASSRQGTNEKLFF. DNA for the CDR3: TGTGCCAGCAGTCGACAGGGAACTAATGAAAAACTGTTTTTT. The chain combines TRBV2 with TRBJ1-4, with 7 bases that match TRBD1. Per the germline V gene, CDR1 is SNHLY and CDR2 is FYNNEI. The CDR3 spans 14 residues. V was clipped by 5 bases and J by 1 base; unmatched bases: 1. The whole variable domain, remainder taken from reference TRBV2 and TRBJ1-4, is EPEVTQTPSHQVTQMGQEVILRCVPISNHLYFYWYRQILGQKVEFLVSFYNNEISEKSEIFDDQFSVERPDGSNFTLKIRSTKLEDSAMYFCASSRQGTNEKLFFGSGTQLSVL.

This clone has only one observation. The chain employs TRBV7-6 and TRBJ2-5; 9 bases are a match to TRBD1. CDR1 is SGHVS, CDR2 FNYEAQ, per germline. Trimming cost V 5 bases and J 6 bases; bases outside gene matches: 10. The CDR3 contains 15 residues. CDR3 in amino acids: CASSRAGTGLQTQYF. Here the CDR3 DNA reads TGTGCCAGCAGCCGTGCCGGGACAGGGTTGCAGACCCAGTACTTC.

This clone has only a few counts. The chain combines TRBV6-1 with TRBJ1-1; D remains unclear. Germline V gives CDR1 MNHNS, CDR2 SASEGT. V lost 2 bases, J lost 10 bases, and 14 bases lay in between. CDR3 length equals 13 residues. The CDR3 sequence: CASSERTPPGAFF. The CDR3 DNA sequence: TGTGCCAGCAGTGAAAGAACTCCTCCCGGAGCTTTCTTT.

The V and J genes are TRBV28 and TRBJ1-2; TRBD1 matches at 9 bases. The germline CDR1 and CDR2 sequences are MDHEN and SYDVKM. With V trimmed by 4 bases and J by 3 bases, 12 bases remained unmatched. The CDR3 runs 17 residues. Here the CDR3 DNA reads TGTGCCAGCAGTTGCCCCCTCGGGACAGGGCTATACTATGGCTACACCTTC. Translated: CASSCPLGTGLYYGYTF.

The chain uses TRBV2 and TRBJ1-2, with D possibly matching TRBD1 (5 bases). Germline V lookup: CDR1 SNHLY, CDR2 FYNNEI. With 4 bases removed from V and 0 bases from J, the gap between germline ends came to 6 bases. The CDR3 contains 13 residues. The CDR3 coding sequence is TGTGCCAGCAGTGTGACAGCTAACTATGGCTACACCTTC. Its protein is CASSVTANYGYTF.

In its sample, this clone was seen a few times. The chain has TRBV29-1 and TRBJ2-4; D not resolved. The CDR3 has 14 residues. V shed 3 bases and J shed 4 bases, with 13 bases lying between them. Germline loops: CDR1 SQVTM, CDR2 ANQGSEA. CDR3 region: CSVEAPGSKNIQYF. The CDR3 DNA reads TGCAGCGTTGAGGCTCCAGGATCAAAAAACATTCAGTACTTC.

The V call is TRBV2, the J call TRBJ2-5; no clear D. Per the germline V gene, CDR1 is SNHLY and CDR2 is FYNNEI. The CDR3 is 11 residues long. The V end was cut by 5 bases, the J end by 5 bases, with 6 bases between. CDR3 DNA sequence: TGTGCCAGCAGTCTAGAGGAGACCCAGTACTTC. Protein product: CASSLEETQYF.

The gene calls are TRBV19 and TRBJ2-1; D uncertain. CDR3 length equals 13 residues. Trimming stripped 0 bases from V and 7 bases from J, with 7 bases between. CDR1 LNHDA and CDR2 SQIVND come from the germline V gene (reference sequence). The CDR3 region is CASSIDGFNEQFF. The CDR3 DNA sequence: TGTGCCAGTAGTATAGACGGTTTTAATGAGCAGTTCTTC. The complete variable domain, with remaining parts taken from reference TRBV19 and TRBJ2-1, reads DGGITQSPKYLFRKEGQNVTLSCEQNLNHDAMYWYRQDPGQGLRLIYYSQIVNDFQKGDIAEGYSVSREKKESFPLTVTSAQKNPTAFYLCASSIDGFNEQFFGPGTRLTVL.

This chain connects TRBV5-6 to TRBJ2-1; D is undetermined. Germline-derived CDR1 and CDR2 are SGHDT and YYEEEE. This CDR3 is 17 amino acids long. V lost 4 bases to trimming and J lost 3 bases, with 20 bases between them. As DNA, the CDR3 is TGTGCCAGCAGCCCGAGTCGAGGTCCGATCGGCTACAATGAGCAGTTCTTC. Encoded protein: CASSPSRGPIGYNEQFF.

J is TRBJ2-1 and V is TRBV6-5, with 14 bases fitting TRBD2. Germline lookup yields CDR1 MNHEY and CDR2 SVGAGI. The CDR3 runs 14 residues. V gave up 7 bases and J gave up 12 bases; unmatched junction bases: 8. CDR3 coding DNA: TGTGCCAGCACAGGGACTAGCGGGAGTTTTTGGCAGTTCTTC. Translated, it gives CASTGTSGSFWQFF.

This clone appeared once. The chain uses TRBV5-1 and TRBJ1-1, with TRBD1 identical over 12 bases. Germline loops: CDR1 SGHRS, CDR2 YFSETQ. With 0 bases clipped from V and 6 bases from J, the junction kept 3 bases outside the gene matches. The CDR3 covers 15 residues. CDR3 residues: CASSLEGTGGSEAFF. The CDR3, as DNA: TGCGCCAGCAGCTTGGAGGGGACAGGGGGCTCTGAAGCTTTCTTT. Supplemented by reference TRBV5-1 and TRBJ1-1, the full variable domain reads KAGVTQTPRYLIKTRGQQVTLSCSPISGHRSVSWYQQTPGQGLQFLFEYFSETQRNKGNFPGRFSGRQFSNSRSEMNVSTLELGDSALYLCASSLEGTGGSEAFFGQGTRLTVV.

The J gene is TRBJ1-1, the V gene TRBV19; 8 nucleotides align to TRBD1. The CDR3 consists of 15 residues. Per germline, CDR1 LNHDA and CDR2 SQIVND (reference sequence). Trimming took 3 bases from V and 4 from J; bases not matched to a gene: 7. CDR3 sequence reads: CASSISRTGSTEAFF. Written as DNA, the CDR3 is TGTGCCAGTAGTATCAGCCGGACAGGGAGCACTGAAGCTTTCTTT.

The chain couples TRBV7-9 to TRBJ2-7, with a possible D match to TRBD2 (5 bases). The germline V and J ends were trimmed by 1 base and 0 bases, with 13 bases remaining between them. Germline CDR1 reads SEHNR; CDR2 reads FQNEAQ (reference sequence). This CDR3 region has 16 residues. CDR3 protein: CASSLGGRRSSYEQYF. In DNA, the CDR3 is TGTGCCAGCAGCTTAGGAGGACGGAGGAGCTCCTACGAGCAGTACTTC.

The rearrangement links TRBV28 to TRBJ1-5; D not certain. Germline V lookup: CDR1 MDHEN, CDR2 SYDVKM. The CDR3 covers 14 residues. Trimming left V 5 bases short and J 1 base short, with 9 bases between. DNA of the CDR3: TGTGCCAGCAGTCCGGGAGGGAGCAATCAGCCCCAGCATTTT. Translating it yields CASSPGGSNQPQHF.

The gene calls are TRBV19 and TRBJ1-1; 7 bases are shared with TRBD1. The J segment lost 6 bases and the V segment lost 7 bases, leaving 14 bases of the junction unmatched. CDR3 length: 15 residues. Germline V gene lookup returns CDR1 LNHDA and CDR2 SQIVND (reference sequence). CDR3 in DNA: TGTGCCAGTATAGCATTCGGGACAGCAAAATCTGAAGCTTTCTTT. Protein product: CASIAFGTAKSEAFF.

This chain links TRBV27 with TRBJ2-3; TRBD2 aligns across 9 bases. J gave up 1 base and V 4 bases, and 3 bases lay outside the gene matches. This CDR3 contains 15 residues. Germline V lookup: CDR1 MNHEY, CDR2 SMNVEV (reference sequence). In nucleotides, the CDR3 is TGTGCCAGCAGTTGGGCGGGAGGGGGCACAGATACGCAGTATTTT. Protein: CASSWAGGGTDTQYF.

The CDR3 DNA follows: TGTGCCAGCAGCTTGTTTAGTACCTACGAGCAGTACTTC. It specifies CASSLFSTYEQYF. The genes are TRBV5-4 and TRBJ2-7; no clear D gene. V dropped 1 base and J dropped 2 bases, with 7 bases sitting between them. The CDR3 is made up of 13 amino acids. The V gene's germline CDR1 is SGHNT and CDR2 YYREEE (reference sequence).

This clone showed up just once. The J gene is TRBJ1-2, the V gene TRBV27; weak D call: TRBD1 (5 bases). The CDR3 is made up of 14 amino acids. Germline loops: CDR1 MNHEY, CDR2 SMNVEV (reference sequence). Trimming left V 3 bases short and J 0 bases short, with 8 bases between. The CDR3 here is CASSFQDTNYGYTF. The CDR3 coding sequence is TGTGCCAGCAGTTTTCAGGACACTAACTATGGCTACACCTTC.

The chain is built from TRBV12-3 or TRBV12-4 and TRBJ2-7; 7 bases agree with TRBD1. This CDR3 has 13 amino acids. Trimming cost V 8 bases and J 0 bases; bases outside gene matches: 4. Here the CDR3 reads CASLGTDSYEQYF. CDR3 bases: TGTGCCAGCCTTGGGACAGACTCCTACGAGCAGTACTTC.

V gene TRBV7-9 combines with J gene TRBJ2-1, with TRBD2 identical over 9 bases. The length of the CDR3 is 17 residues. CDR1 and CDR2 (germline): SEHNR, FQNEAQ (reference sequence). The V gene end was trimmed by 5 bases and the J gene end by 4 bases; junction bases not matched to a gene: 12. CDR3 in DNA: TGTGCCAGCAGCGTGAACCGGGCTAGCGGGAAGTACAATGAGCAGTTCTTC. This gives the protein CASSVNRASGKYNEQFF.

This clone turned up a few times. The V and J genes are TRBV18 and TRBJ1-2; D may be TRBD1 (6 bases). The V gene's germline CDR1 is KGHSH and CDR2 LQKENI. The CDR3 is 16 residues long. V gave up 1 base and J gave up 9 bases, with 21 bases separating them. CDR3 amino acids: CASSPLGGGEPRSYTF. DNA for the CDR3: TGTGCCAGCTCACCACTCGGAGGGGGGGAGCCTCGGAGCTACACCTTC.

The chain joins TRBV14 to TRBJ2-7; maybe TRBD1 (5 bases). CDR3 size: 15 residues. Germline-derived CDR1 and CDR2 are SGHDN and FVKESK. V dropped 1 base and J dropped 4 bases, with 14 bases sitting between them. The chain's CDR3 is CASSQGQGRTYEQYF. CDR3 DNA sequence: TGTGCCAGCAGCCAAGGGCAGGGTCGAACTTACGAGCAGTACTTC.

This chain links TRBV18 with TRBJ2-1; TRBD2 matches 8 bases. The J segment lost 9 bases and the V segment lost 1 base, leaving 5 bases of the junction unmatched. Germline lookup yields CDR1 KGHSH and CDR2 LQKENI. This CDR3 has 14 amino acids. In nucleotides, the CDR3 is TGTGCCAGCTCACCACGCGAGCGGGAGAGTGAGCAGTTCTTC. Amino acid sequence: CASSPRERESEQFF.

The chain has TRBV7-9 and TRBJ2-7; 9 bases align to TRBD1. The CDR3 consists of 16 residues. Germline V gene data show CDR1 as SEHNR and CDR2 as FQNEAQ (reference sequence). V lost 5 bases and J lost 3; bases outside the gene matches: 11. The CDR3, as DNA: TGTGCCAGCAGCCTCTTAGGAACAGGGGGCCGCTACGAGCAGTACTTC. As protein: CASSLLGTGGRYEQYF.

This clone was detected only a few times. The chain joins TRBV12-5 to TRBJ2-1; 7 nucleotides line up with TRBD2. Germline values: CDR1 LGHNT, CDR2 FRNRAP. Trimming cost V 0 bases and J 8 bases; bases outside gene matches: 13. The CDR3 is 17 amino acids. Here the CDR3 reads CASGLVLGREPGDEQFF. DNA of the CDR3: TGTGCTAGTGGTTTGGTACTGGGGCGGGAGCCGGGAGATGAGCAGTTCTTC.

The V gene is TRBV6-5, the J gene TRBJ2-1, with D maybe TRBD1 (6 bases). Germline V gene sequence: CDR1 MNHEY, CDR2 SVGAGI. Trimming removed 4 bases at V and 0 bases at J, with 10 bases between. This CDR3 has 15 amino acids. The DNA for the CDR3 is TGTGCCAGCAGTTCGGACAGCTACTCCTACAATGAGCAGTTCTTC. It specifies CASSSDSYSYNEQFF.

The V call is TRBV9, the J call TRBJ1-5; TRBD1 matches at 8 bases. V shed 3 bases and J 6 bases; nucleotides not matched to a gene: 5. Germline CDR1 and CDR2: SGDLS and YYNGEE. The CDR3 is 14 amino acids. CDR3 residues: CASSGAGGTQPQHF. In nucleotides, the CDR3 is TGTGCCAGCAGCGGAGCAGGGGGCACTCAGCCCCAGCATTTT.